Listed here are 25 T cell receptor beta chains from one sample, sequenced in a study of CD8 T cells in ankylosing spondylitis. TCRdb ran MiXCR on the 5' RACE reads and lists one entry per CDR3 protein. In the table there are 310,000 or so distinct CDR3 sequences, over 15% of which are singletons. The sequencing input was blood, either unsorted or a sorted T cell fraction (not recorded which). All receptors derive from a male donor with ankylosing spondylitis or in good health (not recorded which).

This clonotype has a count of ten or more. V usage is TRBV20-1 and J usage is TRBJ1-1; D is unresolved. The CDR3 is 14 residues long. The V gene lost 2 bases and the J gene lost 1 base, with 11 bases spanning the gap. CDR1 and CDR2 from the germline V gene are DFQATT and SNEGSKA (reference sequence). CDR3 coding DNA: TGCAGTGCTAGATTGGGTGGACCGAACACTGAAGCTTTCTTT. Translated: CSARLGGPNTEAFF.

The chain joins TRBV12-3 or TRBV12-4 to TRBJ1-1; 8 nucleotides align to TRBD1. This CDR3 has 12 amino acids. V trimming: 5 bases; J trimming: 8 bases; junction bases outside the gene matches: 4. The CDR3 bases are TGTGCCAGCAGTCGACAGGGGCGGGAAGCTTTCTTT. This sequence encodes CASSRQGREAFF.

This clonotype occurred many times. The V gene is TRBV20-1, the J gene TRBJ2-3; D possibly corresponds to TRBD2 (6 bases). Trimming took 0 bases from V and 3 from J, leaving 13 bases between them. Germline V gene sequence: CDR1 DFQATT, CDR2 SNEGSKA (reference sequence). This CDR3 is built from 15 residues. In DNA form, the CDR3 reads TGCAGTGCTAGAGATCCACGGGAGTCGACAGATACGCAGTATTTT. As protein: CSARDPRESTDTQYF.

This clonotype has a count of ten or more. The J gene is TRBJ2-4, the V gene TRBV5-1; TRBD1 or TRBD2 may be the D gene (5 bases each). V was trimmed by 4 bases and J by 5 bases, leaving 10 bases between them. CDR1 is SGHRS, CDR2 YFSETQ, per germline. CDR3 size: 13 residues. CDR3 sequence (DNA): TGCGCCAGCAGCCTGGTGGGACAAAACATTCAGTACTTC. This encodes CASSLVGQNIQYF.

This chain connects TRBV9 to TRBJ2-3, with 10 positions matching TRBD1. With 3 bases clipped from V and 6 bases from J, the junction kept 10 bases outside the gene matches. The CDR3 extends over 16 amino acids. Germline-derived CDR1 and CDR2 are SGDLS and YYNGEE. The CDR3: CASSARQGALGDTQYF. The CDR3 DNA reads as TGTGCCAGCAGCGCCCGACAGGGGGCGCTGGGCGATACGCAGTATTTT.

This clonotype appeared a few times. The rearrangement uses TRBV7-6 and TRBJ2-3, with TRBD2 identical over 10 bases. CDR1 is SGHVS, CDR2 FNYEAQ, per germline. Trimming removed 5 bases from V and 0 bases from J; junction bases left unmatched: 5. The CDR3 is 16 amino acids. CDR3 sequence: CASSITSGTSTDTQYF. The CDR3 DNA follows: TGTGCCAGCAGCATAACTAGCGGGACTAGCACAGATACGCAGTATTTT.

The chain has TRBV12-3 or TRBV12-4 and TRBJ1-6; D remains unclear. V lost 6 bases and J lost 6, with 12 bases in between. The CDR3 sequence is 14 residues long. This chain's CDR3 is CASSPVIGNSPLHF. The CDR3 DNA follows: TGTGCCAGCAGCCCGGTGATTGGTAATTCACCCCTCCACTTT.

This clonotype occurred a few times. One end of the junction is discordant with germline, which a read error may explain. The CDR3 sequence is CASSAGLAGGADTKYF. As DNA, the CDR3 is TGTGCCAGCAGTGCCGGACTAGCGGGGGGTGCAGATACGAAGTATTTT. This chain joins TRBV6-1 and TRBJ2-3; 14 bases align to TRBD2. This CDR3 comprises 16 residues. CDR1 is MNHNS, CDR2 SASEGT, per germline.

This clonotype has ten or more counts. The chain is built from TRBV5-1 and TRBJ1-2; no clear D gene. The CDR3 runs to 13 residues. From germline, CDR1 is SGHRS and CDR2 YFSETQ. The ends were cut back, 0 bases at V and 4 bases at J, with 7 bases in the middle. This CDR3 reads CASSLEAAYGYTF. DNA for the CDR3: TGCGCCAGCAGCTTGGAGGCAGCCTATGGCTACACCTTC.

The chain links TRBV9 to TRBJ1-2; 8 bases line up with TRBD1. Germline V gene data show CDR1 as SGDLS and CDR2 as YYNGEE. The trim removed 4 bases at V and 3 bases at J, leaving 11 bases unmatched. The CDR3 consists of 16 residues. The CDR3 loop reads CASSSRGGTGYYGYTF. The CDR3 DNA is TGTGCCAGCAGCTCCCGAGGCGGGACAGGATACTATGGCTACACCTTC.

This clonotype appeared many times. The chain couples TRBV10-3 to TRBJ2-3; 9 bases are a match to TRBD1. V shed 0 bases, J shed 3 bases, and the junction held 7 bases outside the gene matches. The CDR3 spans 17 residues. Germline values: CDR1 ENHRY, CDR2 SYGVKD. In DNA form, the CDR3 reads TGTGCCATCAGTGAGTCTCAGACAGGGGGGCGGACAGATACGCAGTATTTT. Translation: CAISESQTGGRTDTQYF.

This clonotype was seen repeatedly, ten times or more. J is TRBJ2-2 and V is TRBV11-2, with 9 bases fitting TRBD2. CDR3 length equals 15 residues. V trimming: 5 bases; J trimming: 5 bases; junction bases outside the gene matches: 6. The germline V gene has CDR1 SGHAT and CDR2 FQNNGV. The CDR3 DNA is TGTGCCAGCAGCCCACTAGCGGGCGGTACCGGGGAGCTGTTTTTT. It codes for CASSPLAGGTGELFF.

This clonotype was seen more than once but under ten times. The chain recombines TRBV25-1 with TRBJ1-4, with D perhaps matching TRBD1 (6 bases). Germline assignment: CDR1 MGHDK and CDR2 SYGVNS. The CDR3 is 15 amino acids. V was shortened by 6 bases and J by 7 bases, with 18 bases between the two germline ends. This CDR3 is CASSDLTGQGEKLFF. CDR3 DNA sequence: TGTGCCAGCAGCGACCTAACAGGGCAGGGTGAAAAACTGTTTTTT.

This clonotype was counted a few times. This CDR3 is CASSPGTAGSTDTQYF. For the CDR3, the DNA is TGCGCCAGCAGCCCCGGGACAGCGGGGAGCACAGATACGCAGTATTTT. The rearrangement joins TRBV5-1 to TRBJ2-3; D assignment may be TRBD1 or TRBD2 (7 bases each). Trimming shortened V by 4 bases and J by 0 bases, and 15 bases separated the two germline ends. The CDR3 length is 16 residues. Per germline, CDR1 SGHRS and CDR2 YFSETQ. The complete variable domain, with remaining parts taken from reference TRBV5-1 and TRBJ2-3, reads KAGVTQTPRYLIKTRGQQVTLSCSPISGHRSVSWYQQTPGQGLQFLFEYFSETQRNKGNFPGRFSGRQFSNSRSEMNVSTLELGDSALYLCASSPGTAGSTDTQYFGPGTRLTVL.

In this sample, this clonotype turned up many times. In DNA form, the CDR3 reads TGCAGTGCTAGGCTCCGCCGTAGCACAGATACGCAGTATTTT. Translating gives CSARLRRSTDTQYF. V usage is TRBV20-1 and J usage is TRBJ2-3, with D unresolved. Germline V lookup: CDR1 DFQATT, CDR2 SNEGSKA (reference sequence). The CDR3 has 14 amino acids. Between the trimmed V and J ends, which lost 3 bases and 0 bases, there was a span of 10 bases.

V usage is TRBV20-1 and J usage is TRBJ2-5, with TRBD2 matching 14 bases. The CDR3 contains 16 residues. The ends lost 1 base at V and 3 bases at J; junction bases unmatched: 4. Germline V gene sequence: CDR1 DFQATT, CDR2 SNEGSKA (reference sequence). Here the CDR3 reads CSARGRTSGGKETQYF. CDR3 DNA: TGCAGTGCTAGAGGGAGGACTAGCGGGGGGAAAGAGACCCAGTACTTC.

The chain's CDR3 is CASSYVRGELFF. Here the CDR3 DNA reads TGTGCCAGCAGTTACGTACGGGGGGAGCTGTTTTTT. The chain is built from TRBV6-6 and TRBJ2-2, with unresolved D. V lost 2 bases and J 8 bases, leaving 6 bases between the germline ends. The CDR3 runs to 12 residues. Germline loops: CDR1 MNHNY, CDR2 SVGAGI (reference sequence).

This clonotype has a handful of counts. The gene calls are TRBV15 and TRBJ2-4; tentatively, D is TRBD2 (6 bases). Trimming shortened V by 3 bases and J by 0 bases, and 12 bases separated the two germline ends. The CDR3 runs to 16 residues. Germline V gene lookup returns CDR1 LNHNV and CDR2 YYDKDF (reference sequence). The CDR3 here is CATSREGIQAKNIQYF. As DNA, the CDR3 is TGTGCCACCAGCAGGGAGGGGATACAAGCCAAAAACATTCAGTACTTC.

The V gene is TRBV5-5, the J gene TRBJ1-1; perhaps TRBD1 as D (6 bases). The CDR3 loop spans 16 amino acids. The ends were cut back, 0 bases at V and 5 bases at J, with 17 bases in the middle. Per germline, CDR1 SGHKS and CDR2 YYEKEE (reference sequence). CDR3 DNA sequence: TGTGCCAGCAGCTTGGCTGCGGGGGGGCGCGGAACTGAAGCTTTCTTT. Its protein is CASSLAAGGRGTEAFF.

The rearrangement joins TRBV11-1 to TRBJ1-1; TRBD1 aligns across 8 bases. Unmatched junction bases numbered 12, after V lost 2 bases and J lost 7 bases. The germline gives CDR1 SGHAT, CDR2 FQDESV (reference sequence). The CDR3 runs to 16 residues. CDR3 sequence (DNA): TGTGCCAGCAGCTTAACTGGACAGGGAGGTAGAGGTGAAGCTTTCTTT. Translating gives CASSLTGQGGRGEAFF.

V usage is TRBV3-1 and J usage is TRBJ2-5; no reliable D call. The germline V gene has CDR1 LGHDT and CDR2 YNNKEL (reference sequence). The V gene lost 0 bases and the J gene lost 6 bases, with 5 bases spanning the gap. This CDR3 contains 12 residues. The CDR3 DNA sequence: TGTGCCAGCAGCCAAGATACGAAGACCCAGTACTTC. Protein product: CASSQDTKTQYF.

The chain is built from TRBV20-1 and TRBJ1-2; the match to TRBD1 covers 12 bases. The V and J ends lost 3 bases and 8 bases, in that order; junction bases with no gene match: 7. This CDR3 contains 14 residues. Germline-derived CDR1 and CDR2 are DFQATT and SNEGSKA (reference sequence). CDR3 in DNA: TGCAGTGCTAGCGGGGGGACAGGGGGCAGGGGCTACACCTTC. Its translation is CSASGGTGGRGYTF.

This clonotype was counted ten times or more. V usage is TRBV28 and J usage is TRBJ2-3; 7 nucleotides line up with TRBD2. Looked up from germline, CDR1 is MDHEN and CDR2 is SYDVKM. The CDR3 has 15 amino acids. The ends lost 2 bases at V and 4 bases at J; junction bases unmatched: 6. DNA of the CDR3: TGTGCCAGCAGTTTAGACTCCGGGAGGCCAGATACGCAGTATTTT. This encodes CASSLDSGRPDTQYF.

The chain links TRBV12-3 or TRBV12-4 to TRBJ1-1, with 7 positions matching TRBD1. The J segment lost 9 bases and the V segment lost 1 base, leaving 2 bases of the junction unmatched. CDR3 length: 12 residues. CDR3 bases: TGTGCCAGCAGTTTAGAGAGGGGGCAAGCTTTCTTT. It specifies CASSLERGQAFF.

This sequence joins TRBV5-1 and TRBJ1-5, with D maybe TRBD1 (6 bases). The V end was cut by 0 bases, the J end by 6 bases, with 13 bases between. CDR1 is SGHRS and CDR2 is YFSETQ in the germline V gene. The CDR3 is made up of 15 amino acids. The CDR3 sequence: CASSLDTGKGQPQHF. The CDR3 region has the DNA TGCGCCAGCAGCTTGGACACAGGGAAGGGTCAGCCCCAGCATTTT.